This TCR beta chain was obtained from a study of T cells in Graves' hyperthyroidism and ophthalmopathy. On the study more broadly: Peripheral blood was drawn at first diagnosis, prior to all treatment. Findings and caveats of the study: A median approximately 6.5 months before onset, the model predicted ophthalmopathy.

The table lists this clonotype with many counts. Its antigen is still unknown. Template material for amplifying TCR beta CDR3 regions consisted of RNA transcripts. The HTBI primer set served for first-round RT-PCR of the TCR CDR3. TCRdb re-called the multiplex PCR reads through MiXCR, storing one row per CDR3 protein. Among roughly 400,000 distinct CDR3 sequences listed, over 12% were seen once. PBMCs were sourced from roughly 10 ml fresh peripheral blood. Germline V lookup: CDR1 SNHLY, CDR2 FYNNEI. V lost 5 bases, J lost 5 bases, and 21 bases lay in between. This CDR3 is built from 16 residues. This sequence joins TRBV2 and TRBJ1-2; tentatively, D is TRBD1 (6 bases). Source material: blood. The clonotype originates from a man aged 50 or older with Graves' ophthalmopathy. The CDR3 DNA reads as TGTGCCAGCAGTCCCAGTAGAAATAGGGGGGTTTATGGCTACACCTTC. Protein sequence: CASSPSRNRGVYGYTF.